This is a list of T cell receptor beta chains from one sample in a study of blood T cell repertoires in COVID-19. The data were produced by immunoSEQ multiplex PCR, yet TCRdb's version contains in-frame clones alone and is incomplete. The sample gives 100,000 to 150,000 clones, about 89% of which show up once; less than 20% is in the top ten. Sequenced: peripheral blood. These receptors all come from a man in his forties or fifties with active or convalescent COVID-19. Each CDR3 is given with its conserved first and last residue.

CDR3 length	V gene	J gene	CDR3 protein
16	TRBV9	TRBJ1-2	CASSERLAGGSYGYTF
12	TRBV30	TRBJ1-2	CAWATGSYGYTF
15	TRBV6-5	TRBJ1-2	CASSYRRQTSYGYTF
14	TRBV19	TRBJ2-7	CASSIRRGDYEQYF
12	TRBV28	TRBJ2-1	CASSLLDNEQFF
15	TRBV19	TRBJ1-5	CASSMRDSFGGPQHF
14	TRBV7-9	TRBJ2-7	CASSPSGGSYEQYF
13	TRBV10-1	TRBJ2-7	CAREQGAAYEQYF
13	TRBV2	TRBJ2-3	CASTDRGAVKQYF
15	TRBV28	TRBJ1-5	CASSKERSSNQPQHF
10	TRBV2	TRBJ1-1	CASMAAEAFF
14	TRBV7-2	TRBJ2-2	CASSLDRGAGELFF
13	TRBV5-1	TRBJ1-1	CASSADRNTEAFF
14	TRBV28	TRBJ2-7	CASKNPGHLAEQYF
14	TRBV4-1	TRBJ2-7	CASSQPGQGYEQYF
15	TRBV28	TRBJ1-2	CASSAYTGTLGGYTF
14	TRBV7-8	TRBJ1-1	CASSLVRGRTEAFF
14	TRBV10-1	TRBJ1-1	CASSVSRGNTEAFF
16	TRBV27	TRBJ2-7	CASRGAGAPFSYEQYF
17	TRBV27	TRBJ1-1	CASSLSWQTRANTEAFF
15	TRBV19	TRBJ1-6	CASSTRQGNNSPLHF
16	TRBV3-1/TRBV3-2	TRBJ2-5	CASSPSTSGRTETQYF
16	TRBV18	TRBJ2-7	CASSPPLAGGLYEQYF
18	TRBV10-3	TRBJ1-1	CAISETNRGSIKNTEAFF
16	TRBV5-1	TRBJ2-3	CASSLARESSTDTQYF
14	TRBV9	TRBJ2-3	CASSATASGDTQYF
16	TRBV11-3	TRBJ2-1	CASSLRSRGPFSEQFF
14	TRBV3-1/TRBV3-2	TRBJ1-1	CASSQKGGETEAFF
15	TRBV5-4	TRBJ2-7	CASSLSLAGTYEQYF
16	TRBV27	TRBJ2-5	CASSLRTSALQETQYF
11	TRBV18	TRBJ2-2	CASSGREELFF
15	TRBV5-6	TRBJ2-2	CASFRTGGNTGELFF
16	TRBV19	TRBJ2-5	CASTKNGQNTQETQYF
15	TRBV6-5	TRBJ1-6	CASRTAGLQNSPLHF
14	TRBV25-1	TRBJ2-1	CASSERRLGGEQFF
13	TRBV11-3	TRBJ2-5	CASSFSNQETQYF
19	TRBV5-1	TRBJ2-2	CASSLEGLAGGPGTGELFF
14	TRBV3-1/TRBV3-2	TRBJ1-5	CASSQGASNQPQHF
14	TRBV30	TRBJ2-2	CAWRPRAGGGELFF
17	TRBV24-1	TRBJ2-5	CATSDPGTSGDLETQYF
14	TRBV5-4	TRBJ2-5	CASSLTGVGKTQYF
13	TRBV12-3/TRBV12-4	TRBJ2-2	CASSFQGTGELFF
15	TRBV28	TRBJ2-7	CASSPTSGGSYEQYF
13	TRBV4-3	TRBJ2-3	CASSPGGPDTQYF
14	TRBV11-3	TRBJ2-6	CASSQYTGANVLTF
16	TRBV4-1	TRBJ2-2	CASSPLGGRNTGELFF